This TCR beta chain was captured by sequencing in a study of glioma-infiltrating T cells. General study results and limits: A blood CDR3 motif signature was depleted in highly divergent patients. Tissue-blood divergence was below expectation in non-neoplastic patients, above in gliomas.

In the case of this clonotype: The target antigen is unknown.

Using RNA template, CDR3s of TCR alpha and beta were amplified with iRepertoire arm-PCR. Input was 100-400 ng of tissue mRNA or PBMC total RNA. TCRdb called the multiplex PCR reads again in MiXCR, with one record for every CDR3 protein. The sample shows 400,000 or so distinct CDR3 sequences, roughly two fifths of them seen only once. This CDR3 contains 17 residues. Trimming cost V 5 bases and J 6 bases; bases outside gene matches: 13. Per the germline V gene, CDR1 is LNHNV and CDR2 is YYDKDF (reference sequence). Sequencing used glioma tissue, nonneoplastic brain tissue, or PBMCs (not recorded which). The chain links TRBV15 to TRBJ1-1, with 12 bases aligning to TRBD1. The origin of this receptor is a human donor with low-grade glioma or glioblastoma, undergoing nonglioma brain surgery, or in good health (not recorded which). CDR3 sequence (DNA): TGTGCCACCAGCGGAGGAGGGGACAGGGGGCGAGGGGCTGAAGCTTTCTTT. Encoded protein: CATSGGGDRGRGAEAFF.